The next 23 T cell receptor beta chains were all read from a single sample in a study of identical twins. TCRdb ran MiXCR on the 5' RACE reads and lists one entry per CDR3 protein. The sample has 1.5 million or so distinct CDR3 sequences, around a third seen once. The sample consisted of cord blood. The receptors derive from a newborn girl in good health.

This clonotype was detected a few times. The chain recombines TRBV14 with TRBJ2-7, with D uncertain. Germline V CDR1 and CDR2: SGHDN, FVKESK. This CDR3 comprises 14 residues. V was trimmed by 1 base and J by 6 bases, leaving 13 bases between them. CDR3 sequence: CASSQGLDKREQYF. CDR3 nucleotide sequence: TGTGCCAGCAGCCAAGGTCTAGATAAGCGCGAGCAGTACTTC.

The chain has TRBV15 and TRBJ2-3; 10 bases align to TRBD2. With 3 bases clipped from V and 2 bases from J, the junction kept 8 bases outside the gene matches. The germline V gene encodes CDR1 LNHNV and CDR2 YYDKDF (reference sequence). The CDR3 has 17 amino acids. CDR3 residues: CATSRRSTSGFTDTQYF. CDR3 in DNA: TGTGCCACCAGCAGGCGTTCGACTAGCGGGTTCACAGATACGCAGTATTTT.

This clonotype was recorded many times. The chain links TRBV10-3 to TRBJ2-3; D is undetermined. Trimming shortened V by 6 bases and J by 2 bases, and 6 bases separated the two germline ends. Germline CDR1 ENHRY, CDR2 SYGVKD. CDR3 size: 12 residues. CDR3 sequence (DNA): TGTGCCATCAGAGGCACCACAGATACGCAGTATTTT. Its translation: CAIRGTTDTQYF.

This clonotype turned up a few times. The chain links TRBV5-5 to TRBJ2-3; no reliable D call. Germline lookup yields CDR1 SGHKS and CDR2 YYEKEE (reference sequence). Deletions cut 3 bases from V and 3 bases from J, with 11 bases between. The CDR3 covers 14 residues. The DNA for the CDR3 is TGTGCCAGCAGCTCCGACCCGTCGACAGATACGCAGTATTTT. Its translation: CASSSDPSTDTQYF.

This chain connects TRBV7-2 to TRBJ2-4, with 10 bases lining up with TRBD2. With the DNA end fitting TRBJ2-7 better, the J assignment may be wrong. The CDR3 extends over 15 amino acids. In germline, CDR1 is SGHTA, CDR2 FQGNSA. This CDR3 reads CASSPSSGSPREQYF. The CDR3 nucleotides are TGTGCCAGCAGCCCATCTAGCGGGAGCCCTCGCGAGCAGTACTTC.

This clonotype was recorded a few times. This sequence joins TRBV27 and TRBJ2-1, with D possibly called TRBD1 or TRBD2 (5 bases each). Per germline, CDR1 MNHEY and CDR2 SMNVEV (reference sequence). Deletions cut 10 bases from V and 7 bases from J, with 23 bases between. This CDR3 region has 15 residues. The CDR3 protein is CATRDTGLRRNEQFF. CDR3 DNA sequence: TGTGCCACCAGGGATACGGGGCTACGACGGAATGAGCAGTTCTTC.

This chain links TRBV14 with TRBJ2-7; 8 positions agree with TRBD1. CDR1 and CDR2 (germline): SGHDN, FVKESK. This CDR3 region has 13 residues. The V segment lost 6 bases and the J segment 3 bases; nucleotides outside the gene matches: 4. DNA for the CDR3: TGTGCCAGCAGACGGGGGACAGGCTACGAGCAGTACTTC. It yields the protein CASRRGTGYEQYF.

This clonotype was recorded a few times. The CDR3 DNA sequence: TGCAGTGCTAGAAGGGGGGGGATCACAGATACGCAGTATTTT. It yields the protein CSARRGGITDTQYF. The chain links TRBV20-1 to TRBJ2-3; D is perhaps TRBD2 (7 bases). Looked up from germline, CDR1 is DFQATT and CDR2 is SNEGSKA (reference sequence). The CDR3 is made up of 14 amino acids. With 2 bases removed from V and 2 bases from J, the gap between germline ends came to 11 bases.

This clonotype was recorded many times. This chain links TRBV25-1 with TRBJ2-3; 9 positions match TRBD2. Germline assignment: CDR1 MGHDK and CDR2 SYGVNS. The CDR3 covers 14 residues. J lost 3 bases, V lost 7 bases, and 5 bases had no gene match. CDR3 sequence: CASNPAGGTDTQYF. The CDR3 nucleotides read TGTGCCAGCAATCCAGCGGGAGGTACAGATACGCAGTATTTT.

The chain recombines TRBV5-1 with TRBJ1-2, with 12 bases that match TRBD1. Germline assignment: CDR1 SGHRS and CDR2 YFSETQ. CDR3 length: 15 amino acids. V lost 1 base and J lost 8; bases outside the gene matches: 6. The CDR3 loop is CASSLMGQGAKGYTF. In DNA form, the CDR3 reads TGCGCCAGCAGCTTGATGGGACAGGGGGCGAAAGGCTACACCTTC. Looking up the rest from reference TRBV5-1 and TRBJ1-2 gives the full variable domain: KAGVTQTPRYLIKTRGQQVTLSCSPISGHRSVSWYQQTPGQGLQFLFEYFSETQRNKGNFPGRFSGRQFSNSRSEMNVSTLELGDSALYLCASSLMGQGAKGYTFGSGTRLTVV.

Only a few counts were recorded for this clonotype. This rearrangement joins TRBV5-6 to TRBJ2-1; no reliable D call. This CDR3 is 15 amino acids long. Trimming cost V 7 bases and J 2 bases, with 16 bases left between them. Germline CDR1 SGHDT, CDR2 YYEEEE. CDR3 bases: TGTGCCAGCGAGATACGGGCACTCCCCTACAATGAGCAGTTCTTC. Translated: CASEIRALPYNEQFF.

This clonotype has a handful of counts. The rearrangement uses TRBV9 and TRBJ2-3; 7 nucleotides line up with TRBD2. The CDR3 extends over 15 amino acids. In germline, CDR1 is SGDLS, CDR2 YYNGEE. V was pared by 3 bases and J by 5 bases, with 9 bases of the junction left unmatched. CDR3 DNA sequence: TGTGCCAGCAGCGGTAGCGGGCATAATGGAGATACGCAGTATTTT. This encodes CASSGSGHNGDTQYF.

In its sample, this clonotype was seen a few times. This chain connects TRBV20-1 to TRBJ1-5; D not certain. V was cut by 3 bases and J by 7 bases, with 10 bases left in between. Germline loops: CDR1 DFQATT, CDR2 SNEGSKA (reference sequence). This CDR3 contains 12 residues. The chain's CDR3 is CSASRGGQPQHF. In nucleotides, the CDR3 is TGCAGTGCTAGTCGGGGAGGGCAGCCCCAGCATTTT.

The V and J genes are TRBV28 and TRBJ1-2; maybe TRBD1 (6 bases). The CDR3 spans 13 residues. The V gene lost 4 bases and the J gene lost 7 bases, with 13 bases spanning the gap. Germline CDR1 is MDHEN and CDR2 is SYDVKM. The CDR3 DNA reads as TGTGCCAGCAGTTCGGGGGCTGTGGGTGGCTACACCTTC. Translated, it gives CASSSGAVGGYTF.

This chain connects TRBV7-2 to TRBJ2-1, with D possibly TRBD1 on 6 matching bases. CDR1 and CDR2 from the germline V gene are SGHTA and FQGNSA. Trimming pared 8 bases from V and 5 bases from J, leaving 19 bases between. The CDR3 loop spans 15 amino acids. The CDR3 DNA is TGTGCCAGCGTACACCGTCCAGGGGTGGACAATGAGCAGTTCTTC. Residues: CASVHRPGVDNEQFF.

The chain couples TRBV25-1 to TRBJ2-7, with D unresolved. The CDR3 consists of 12 residues. Germline assignment: CDR1 MGHDK and CDR2 SYGVNS. V was pared by 6 bases and J by 3 bases, with 9 bases between. CDR3 sequence (DNA): TGTGCCAGCAGGTCGGACGTCTACGAGCAGTACTTC. This translates into CASRSDVYEQYF.

This clonotype has just a few counts. The chain has TRBV2 and TRBJ1-4; D might be TRBD1 (5 bases). V dropped 4 bases and J dropped 8 bases, with 11 bases sitting between them. CDR1 SNHLY and CDR2 FYNNEI come from the germline V gene. The CDR3 sequence is 13 residues long. In DNA, the CDR3 is TGTGCCAGCAGTGCCGGGACTCCCGAAAAACTGTTTTTT. Protein sequence: CASSAGTPEKLFF.

This clonotype was recorded a few times. The chain uses TRBV5-6 and TRBJ1-1; D ambiguous. This CDR3 is built from 13 residues. The germline V gene encodes CDR1 SGHDT and CDR2 YYEEEE. V lost 5 bases and J lost 3, with 11 bases in between. As DNA, the CDR3 is TGTGCCAGCAGTTGGTCAGCAGACACTGAAGCTTTCTTT. Translating gives CASSWSADTEAFF.

CDR3 sequence: CASSEWRLDPSGAQYF. In DNA form, the CDR3 reads TGCGCCAGCAGTGAGTGGCGACTAGACCCTAGCGGGGCGCAGTATTTT. The chain employs TRBV10-2 and TRBJ2-3; 9 bases are shared with TRBD2. Trimming cost V 1 base and J 10 bases; bases outside gene matches: 12. This CDR3 comprises 16 residues. Germline loops: CDR1 WSHSY, CDR2 SAAADI.

The CDR3 is CASSLHRPQNTGELFF. In DNA form, the CDR3 reads TGTGCCAGCAGCTTACACCGACCCCAGAACACCGGGGAGCTGTTTTTT. The gene calls are TRBV7-2 and TRBJ2-2; D is ambiguous. This CDR3 comprises 16 residues. Germline CDR1 reads SGHTA; CDR2 reads FQGNSA. V was trimmed by 2 bases and J by 1 base, leaving 11 bases between them.

This clonotype was observed a handful of times. The chain links TRBV7-9 to TRBJ1-2; TRBD1 matches 11 bases. The CDR3 extends over 13 amino acids. With 7 bases clipped from V and 8 bases from J, the junction kept 6 bases outside the gene matches. Germline CDR1 reads SEHNR; CDR2 reads FQNEAQ (reference sequence). The DNA for the CDR3 is TGTGCCAGCACACTTCGGACAGGGGGCGGCTACACCTTC. Protein: CASTLRTGGGYTF.

This clonotype came up once. A much larger clone differs by one base, so this may be a read error. The chain employs TRBV5-6 and TRBJ2-5, with D unresolved. The CDR3 runs to 11 residues. V lost 3 bases to trimming and J lost 12 bases, with 12 bases between them. Germline values: CDR1 SGHDT, CDR2 YYEEEE. DNA of the CDR3: TGTGCCAGCAGCTATGATCATGTGGAGTACTTC. Amino acid sequence: CASSYDHVEYF.

A note on this clonotype: The conserved final phenylalanine or tryptophan is absent from the CDR3, which likely points to a read error. The rearrangement links TRBV3-1 to TRBJ2-1; D ambiguous. The end of the DNA is better explained by TRBJ2-7, so the J call may be wrong. Germline CDR1 reads LGHDT; CDR2 reads YNNKEL (reference sequence). The CDR3 loop spans 16 amino acids. The CDR3 region has the DNA TGTGCCAGCAGCCAAATGATGGACCTCTCTCTCTACGAGCAGTACCTC. The encoded protein is CASSQMMDLSLYEQYL.